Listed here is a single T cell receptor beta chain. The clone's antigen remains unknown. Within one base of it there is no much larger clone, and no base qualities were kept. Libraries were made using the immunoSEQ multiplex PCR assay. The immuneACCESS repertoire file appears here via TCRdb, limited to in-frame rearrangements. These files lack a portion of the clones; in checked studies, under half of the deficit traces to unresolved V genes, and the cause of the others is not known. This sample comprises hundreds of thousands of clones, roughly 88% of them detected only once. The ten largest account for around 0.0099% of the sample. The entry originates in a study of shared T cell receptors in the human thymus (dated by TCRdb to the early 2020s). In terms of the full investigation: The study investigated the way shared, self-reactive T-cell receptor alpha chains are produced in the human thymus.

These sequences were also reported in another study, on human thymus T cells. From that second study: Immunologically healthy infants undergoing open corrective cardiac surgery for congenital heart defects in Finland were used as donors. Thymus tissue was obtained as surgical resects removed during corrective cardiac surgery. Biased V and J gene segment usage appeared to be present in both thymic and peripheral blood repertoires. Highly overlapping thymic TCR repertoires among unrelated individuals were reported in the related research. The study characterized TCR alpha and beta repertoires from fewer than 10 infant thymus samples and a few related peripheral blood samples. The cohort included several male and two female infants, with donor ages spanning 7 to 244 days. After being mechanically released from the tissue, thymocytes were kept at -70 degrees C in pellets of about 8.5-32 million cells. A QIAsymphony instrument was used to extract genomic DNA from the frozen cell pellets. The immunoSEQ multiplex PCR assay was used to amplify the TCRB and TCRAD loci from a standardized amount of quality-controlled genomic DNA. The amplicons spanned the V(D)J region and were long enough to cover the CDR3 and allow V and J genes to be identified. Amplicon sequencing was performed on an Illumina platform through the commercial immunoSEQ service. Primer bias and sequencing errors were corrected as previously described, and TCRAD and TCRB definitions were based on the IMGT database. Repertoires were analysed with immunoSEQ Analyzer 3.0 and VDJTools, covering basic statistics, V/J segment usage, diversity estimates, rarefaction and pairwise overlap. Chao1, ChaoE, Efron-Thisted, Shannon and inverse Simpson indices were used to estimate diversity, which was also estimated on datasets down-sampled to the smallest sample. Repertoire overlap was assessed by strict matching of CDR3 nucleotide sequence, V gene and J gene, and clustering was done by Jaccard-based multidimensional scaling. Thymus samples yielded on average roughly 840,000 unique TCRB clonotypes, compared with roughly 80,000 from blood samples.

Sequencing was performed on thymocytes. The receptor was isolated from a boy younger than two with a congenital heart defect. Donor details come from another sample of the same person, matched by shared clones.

The CDR3 corresponds to CASSQDQIYEQYF. The base sequence is TGCGCCAGCAGCCAAGATCAGATCTACGAGCAGTACTTC. This sequence uses TRBV4-1 and TRBJ2-7, with no reliable assignment of the D segment. V is clipped by 0 bases and J by 3 bases, and the sequence between their germline boundaries is 6 bases long. From its cysteine to its phenylalanine, the CDR3 spans 13 amino acids. Only CDR3 DNA is held: 39 bases, read in frame from base 1. CDR1 and CDR2 are read off the germline V gene as MGHRA and YSYEKL.